Below are 28 T cell receptor beta chains sequenced from a single sample in a study of blood T cell repertoires in COVID-19. Produced via immunoSEQ multiplex PCR; TCRdb's table is partial and in-frame only. Of a few hundred thousand clones in the sample, 75% to 90% are singletons; the top ten hold approximately 5%. Specimen: peripheral blood. These receptors originate from a human donor in a cohort sampled during active COVID-19.

This clone has a handful of counts. J is TRBJ2-7 and V is TRBV10-3, with 9 positions matching TRBD2. The CDR3 loop spans 16 amino acids. J gave up 0 bases and V 1 base, and 4 bases lay outside the gene matches. CDR1 and CDR2 (germline): ENHRY, SYGVKD. In DNA, the CDR3 is TGTGCCATCAGTGAGTTCTATAGCGGGGGCTCCTACGAGCAGTACTTC. Residues: CAISEFYSGGSYEQYF.

The J gene is TRBJ2-3, the V gene TRBV27, with 11 nucleotides matching TRBD2. Looked up from germline, CDR1 is MNHEY and CDR2 is SMNVEV (reference sequence). V was pared by 6 bases and J by 1 base, with 3 bases of the junction left unmatched. The CDR3 has 15 residues. The CDR3 DNA follows: TGTGCCAGCAGGACACTAGCGGGGGGCACAGATACGCAGTATTTT. Protein product: CASRTLAGGTDTQYF.

The rearrangement uses TRBV3-1 (or the pseudogene TRBV3-2) and TRBJ2-2, with TRBD2 matching 15 bases. V lost 0 bases to trimming and J lost 2 bases; unmatched junction nucleotides: 4. CDR1 LGHDT and CDR2 YNNKEL come from the germline V gene (reference sequence). The CDR3 runs to 19 residues. CDR3 sequence reads: CASSQDWTSGRENTGELFF. CDR3 sequence (DNA): TGTGCCAGCAGCCAAGATTGGACTAGCGGGAGGGAAAACACCGGGGAGCTGTTTTTT.

The chain carries TRBV11-2 and TRBJ2-3, with D perhaps TRBD1 (6 bases). Trimming took 5 bases from V and 7 from J, leaving 22 bases between them. The germline gives CDR1 SGHAT, CDR2 FQNNGV. The CDR3 extends over 16 amino acids. CDR3 region: CASSPISPIQGYTQYF. The CDR3 DNA follows: TGTGCCAGCAGCCCCATAAGTCCCATACAGGGCTATACGCAGTATTTT.

The V call is TRBV27, the J call TRBJ1-6; the D is unclear. V lost 7 bases and J 3 bases, leaving 7 bases between the germline ends. The CDR3 is 13 residues long. CDR1 MNHEY and CDR2 SMNVEV come from the germline V gene (reference sequence). The CDR3 region has the DNA TGTGCCAGCACCCTTCTCTATAATTCACCCCTCCACTTT. This encodes CASTLLYNSPLHF.

The chain is built from TRBV7-3 and TRBJ2-3; TRBD2 is a possible D gene (5 bases). V lost 5 bases to trimming and J lost 5 bases, with 14 bases between them. Germline V lookup: CDR1 SGHTA, CDR2 FQGTGA. This CDR3 has 14 amino acids. CDR3 sequence reads: CASSPLGVLDTQYF. The CDR3 nucleotides are TGTGCCAGCAGCCCTCTCGGGGTGTTAGATACGCAGTATTTT.

The chain couples TRBV19 to TRBJ2-7; tentatively, D is TRBD1 (5 bases). CDR1 and CDR2 from the germline V gene are LNHDA and SQIVND (reference sequence). The CDR3 loop spans 16 amino acids. Deletions cut 5 bases from V and 1 base from J, with 18 bases between. In DNA form, the CDR3 reads TGTGCCAGTAGTCTGGCTGACAGTCGAAATTCCTACGAGCAGTACTTC. Translation gives CASSLADSRNSYEQYF.

The chain carries TRBV27 and TRBJ2-2; the match to TRBD1 covers 8 bases. This CDR3 contains 15 residues. J was trimmed by 4 bases and V by 4 bases; bases with no gene match: 5. CDR1 is MNHEY, CDR2 SMNVEV, per germline (reference sequence). The chain's CDR3 is CASSSTGGSTGELFF. The DNA for the CDR3 is TGTGCCAGCAGTTCTACAGGGGGGAGCACCGGGGAGCTGTTTTTT.

The V call is TRBV28, the J call TRBJ2-5; TRBD2 aligns across 7 bases. The CDR3 covers 13 residues. Germline V lookup: CDR1 MDHEN, CDR2 SYDVKM. J lost 2 bases, V lost 5 bases, and 2 bases had no gene match. The CDR3 coding sequence is TGTGCCAGCAGTCTAGCGGATCAAGAGACCCAGTACTTC. It yields the protein CASSLADQETQYF.

The gene calls are TRBV6-6 and TRBJ2-2; D perhaps matches TRBD1 (5 bases). Germline CDR1 and CDR2: MNHNY and SVGAGI (reference sequence). With 1 base removed from V and 2 bases from J, the gap between germline ends came to 11 bases. CDR3 length: 16 amino acids. Written as DNA, the CDR3 is TGTGCCAGCAGTTACTGGACATCTTCAAACACCGGGGAGCTGTTTTTT. Protein sequence: CASSYWTSSNTGELFF.

This sequence joins TRBV28 and TRBJ1-4; D call uncertain. The ends were cut back, 6 bases at V and 4 bases at J, with 27 bases in the middle. This CDR3 spans 19 amino acids. The germline CDR1 and CDR2 sequences are MDHEN and SYDVKM. CDR3 sequence reads: CASRTLIKRTRPNNEKLFF. The DNA of the CDR3 is TGTGCCAGCAGAACCCTAATTAAGCGAACCCGACCGAATAATGAAAAACTGTTTTTT. The full variable domain, completed using reference TRBV28 and TRBJ1-4, is DVKVTQSSRYLVKRTGEKVFLECVQDMDHENMFWYRQDPGLGLRLIYFSYDVKMKEKGDIPEGYSVSREKKERFSLILESASTNQTSMYLCASRTLIKRTRPNNEKLFFGSGTQLSVL.

This chain connects TRBV28 to TRBJ2-7; the match to TRBD2 covers 11 bases. Germline V gene sequence: CDR1 MDHEN, CDR2 SYDVKM. This CDR3 is 15 amino acids long. Trimming at V came to 5 bases and at J to 5 bases, leaving 8 bases not matched to a gene. CDR3 in DNA: TGTGCCAGCAGTCCCCCTAGCGGGAGGTTCGACGAGCAGTACTTC. Protein: CASSPPSGRFDEQYF.

The J gene is TRBJ1-2, the V gene TRBV5-1; 10 bases line up with TRBD1. Germline V gene sequence: CDR1 SGHRS, CDR2 YFSETQ. The CDR3 runs 16 residues. The V gene end was trimmed by 4 bases and the J gene end by 8 bases; junction bases not matched to a gene: 14. CDR3 in DNA: TGCGCCAGCAGCCTGACAGTGACAGGGGGCAGGGAAGGCTACACCTTC. It yields the protein CASSLTVTGGREGYTF.

The gene calls are TRBV7-9 and TRBJ2-1; 9 bases agree with TRBD2. The junction had 6 bases not matched to a gene; V was cut back by 1 base and J by 8 bases. Germline V gene lookup returns CDR1 SEHNR and CDR2 FQNEAQ (reference sequence). The CDR3 extends over 15 amino acids. The CDR3 here is CASSLGASGMDEQFF. The CDR3 region has the DNA TGTGCCAGCAGCTTAGGGGCTAGCGGGATGGATGAGCAGTTCTTC. The full variable domain, its missing parts supplied by reference TRBV7-9 and TRBJ2-1, is DTGVSQNPRHKITKRGQNVTFRCDPISEHNRLYWYRQTLGQGPEFLTYFQNEAQLEKSRLLSDRFSAERPKGSFSTLEIQRTEQGDSAMYLCASSLGASGMDEQFFGPGTRLTVL.

This chain uses TRBV28 with TRBJ2-7; 12 nucleotides match TRBD1. After removal of 3 bases from V and 6 bases from J, the junction contained 3 bases not matched to a gene. The CDR3 loop spans 14 amino acids. Germline V lookup: CDR1 MDHEN, CDR2 SYDVKM. The CDR3 sequence is CASSFGTGGFEQYF. The DNA for the CDR3 is TGTGCCAGCAGTTTCGGGACAGGGGGCTTCGAGCAGTACTTC.

V usage is TRBV9 and J usage is TRBJ2-7, with TRBD1 identical over 8 bases. Trimming at V came to 1 base and at J to 5 bases, leaving 5 bases not matched to a gene. Germline values: CDR1 SGDLS, CDR2 YYNGEE. The CDR3 extends over 14 amino acids. The CDR3 sequence: CASSVSGRGHEQYF. The CDR3 region has the DNA TGTGCCAGCAGCGTATCCGGCAGGGGGCACGAGCAGTACTTC.

This clone was picked up a small number of times. V gene TRBV28 combines with J gene TRBJ1-4; D possibly corresponds to TRBD1 (5 bases). V gave up 6 bases and J gave up 7 bases, with 18 bases separating them. CDR1 and CDR2 (germline): MDHEN, SYDVKM. The CDR3 totals 15 residues. The CDR3 sequence: CASSPALQGSEKLFF. CDR3 DNA sequence: TGTGCCAGCAGCCCCGCACTTCAGGGTAGTGAAAAACTGTTTTTT.

The chain recombines TRBV7-9 with TRBJ1-4; D is undetermined. The germline gives CDR1 SEHNR, CDR2 FQNEAQ (reference sequence). This CDR3 is 13 amino acids long. With 4 bases removed from V and 3 bases from J, the gap between germline ends came to 6 bases. CDR3 bases: TGTGCCAGCAGCTCCGTAGCTAATGAAAAACTGTTTTTT. This translates into CASSSVANEKLFF.

The rearrangement uses TRBV10-3 and TRBJ1-4; TRBD1 might be the D (5 bases). There are 13 residues in the CDR3. Trimming pared 4 bases from V and 4 bases from J, leaving 7 bases between. In germline, CDR1 is ENHRY, CDR2 SYGVKD. The DNA for the CDR3 is TGTGCCATCAGTGGGGGGGTTAATGAAAAACTGTTTTTT. This encodes CAISGGVNEKLFF.

Turning to this clone: Other DNA sequences in the same sample also yield this CDR3. V is TRBV19 and J is TRBJ1-1, with D possibly matching TRBD1 (5 bases). The CDR3 extends over 14 amino acids. Germline CDR1 is LNHDA and CDR2 is SQIVND (reference sequence). The V and J ends lost 3 bases and 5 bases respectively, with 13 bases between them. CDR3 nucleotides: TGTGCCAGTAGTATTAAGGCAGGGTATACTGAAGCTTTCTTT. Protein product: CASSIKAGYTEAFF. Full variable domain (rest looked up from reference TRBV19 and TRBJ1-1): DGGITQSPKYLFRKEGQNVTLSCEQNLNHDAMYWYRQDPGQGLRLIYYSQIVNDFQKGDIAEGYSVSREKKESFPLTVTSAQKNPTAFYLCASSIKAGYTEAFFGQGTRLTVV.

The chain employs TRBV10-3 and TRBJ2-1; 13 positions match TRBD2. This CDR3 is built from 16 residues. CDR1 is ENHRY and CDR2 is SYGVKD in the germline V gene. V shed 3 bases, J shed 6 bases, and the junction held 5 bases outside the gene matches. The chain's CDR3 is CAISEELAGGFNEQFF. The CDR3 DNA follows: TGTGCCATCAGTGAAGAACTAGCGGGAGGGTTCAATGAGCAGTTCTTC.

J is TRBJ1-3 and V is TRBV7-8, with TRBD1 identical over 10 bases. The CDR3 has 14 residues. Trimming at V came to 5 bases and at J to 4 bases, leaving 2 bases not matched to a gene. Germline V gene sequence: CDR1 SGHVS, CDR2 FQNEAQ. The CDR3 region has the DNA TGTGCCAGCAGCACGGGACAGGGGGGAAACACCATATATTTT. It is translated as CASSTGQGGNTIYF.

The rearrangement joins TRBV28 to TRBJ1-5; a weak D match, TRBD1 (5 bases). The CDR3 length is 15 residues. Trimming cost V 5 bases and J 8 bases, with 19 bases left between them. Germline V gene lookup returns CDR1 MDHEN and CDR2 SYDVKM. CDR3 residues: CASSSPGVGGEPQHF. The CDR3 nucleotides are TGTGCCAGCAGTAGCCCAGGTGTGGGGGGAGAGCCCCAGCATTTT.

This clone has only a few counts. The chain uses TRBV6-5 and TRBJ1-2; D remains ambiguous. There are 14 residues in the CDR3. Trimming stripped 3 bases from V and 3 bases from J, with 11 bases between. Germline lookup yields CDR1 MNHEY and CDR2 SVGAGI. CDR3 amino acids: CASSYRGSHYGYTF. CDR3 bases: TGTGCCAGCAGTTATCGCGGGTCACACTATGGCTACACCTTC.

The V call is TRBV7-2, the J call TRBJ1-2; D not certain. Germline-derived CDR1 and CDR2 are SGHTA and FQGNSA. The germline V and J ends were trimmed by 3 bases and 4 bases, with 6 bases remaining between them. The CDR3 has 12 residues. The CDR3 spells CASSFGVYGYTF. For the CDR3, the DNA is TGTGCCAGCAGCTTCGGTGTCTATGGCTACACCTTC.

The V and J genes are TRBV24-1 and TRBJ1-1; D possibly corresponds to TRBD1 (5 bases). The V and J ends lost 9 bases and 4 bases respectively, with 14 bases between them. Looked up from germline, CDR1 is KGHDR and CDR2 is SFDVKD. CDR3 length equals 13 residues. The CDR3, as DNA: TGTGCCACCTCGACTTGGGGGGGCACTGAAGCTTTCTTT. It codes for CATSTWGGTEAFF.

V usage is TRBV5-4 and J usage is TRBJ2-2; tentatively, D is TRBD2 (6 bases). The germline V gene encodes CDR1 SGHNT and CDR2 YYREEE (reference sequence). V lost 3 bases, J lost 11 bases, and 11 bases lay in between. This CDR3 spans 12 amino acids. The CDR3 nucleotides read TGTGCCAGCAGCTCGGGACTGTATGAGCTGTTTTTT. Amino acids: CASSSGLYELFF.

The chain links TRBV6-5 to TRBJ2-5, with TRBD1 matching over 10 bases. CDR1 MNHEY and CDR2 SVGAGI come from the germline V gene. This CDR3 spans 14 amino acids. Losses at the gene ends were 5 bases for V and 5 bases for J; bases not matched to a gene: 5. CDR3 in amino acids: CASSTWTGGETQYF. The CDR3 DNA reads TGTGCCAGCAGTACCTGGACAGGGGGGGAGACCCAGTACTTC.